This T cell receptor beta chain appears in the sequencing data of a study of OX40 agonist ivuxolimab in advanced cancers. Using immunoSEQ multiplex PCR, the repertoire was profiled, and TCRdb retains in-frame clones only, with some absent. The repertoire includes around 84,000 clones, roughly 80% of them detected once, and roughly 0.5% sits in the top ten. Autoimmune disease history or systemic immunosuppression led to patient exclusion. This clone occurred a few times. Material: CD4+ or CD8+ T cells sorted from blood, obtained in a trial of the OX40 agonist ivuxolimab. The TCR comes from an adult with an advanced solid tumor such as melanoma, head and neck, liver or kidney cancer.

CDR3 DNA sequence: TGTGCCAGCAAGCGAGGTGGTTGGAATTCACCCCTCCACTTT. Protein product: CASKRGGWNSPLHF. J is TRBJ1-6 and V is TRBV25-1; no clear D gene. V was clipped by 7 bases and J by 7 bases, with 14 bases between them. The CDR3 sequence is 14 residues long. The germline CDR1 and CDR2 sequences are MGHDK and SYGVNS.